This T cell receptor (beta chain) was recovered during a study of blood T cell repertoires in COVID-19. Method: immunoSEQ multiplex PCR; TCRdb's copy keeps in-frame clones and lacks some. The sample lists under 70,000 clones; over 75% were seen once. In germline, CDR1 is SGHTA, CDR2 FQGTGA. The CDR3 covers 14 residues. Trimming cost V 5 bases and J 2 bases, with 13 bases left between them. V is TRBV7-3 and J is TRBJ2-7; D may be TRBD2 (6 bases). This sequence originates from a human donor in a cohort sampled during active COVID-19. The sequencing sample was made of peripheral blood. CDR3 coding DNA: TGTGCCAGCAGCCCGCGGGGCAGCCCCTACGAGCAGTACTTC. It translates to CASSPRGSPYEQYF.